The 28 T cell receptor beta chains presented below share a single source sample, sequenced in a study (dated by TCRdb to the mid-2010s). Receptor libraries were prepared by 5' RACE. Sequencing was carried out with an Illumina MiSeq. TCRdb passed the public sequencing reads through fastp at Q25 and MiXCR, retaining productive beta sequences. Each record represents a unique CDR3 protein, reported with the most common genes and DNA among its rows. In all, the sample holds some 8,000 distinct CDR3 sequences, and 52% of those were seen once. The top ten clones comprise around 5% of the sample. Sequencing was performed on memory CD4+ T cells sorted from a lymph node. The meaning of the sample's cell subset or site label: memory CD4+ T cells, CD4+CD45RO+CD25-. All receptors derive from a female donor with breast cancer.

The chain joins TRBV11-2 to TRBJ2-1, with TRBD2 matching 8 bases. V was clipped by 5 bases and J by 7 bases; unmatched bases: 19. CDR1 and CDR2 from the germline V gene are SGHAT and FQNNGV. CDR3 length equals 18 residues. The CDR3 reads CASSPTLSTVSSGNEQFF. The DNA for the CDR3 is TGTGCCAGCAGCCCTACCCTCTCGACAGTCTCTAGCGGGAATGAGCAGTTCTTC.

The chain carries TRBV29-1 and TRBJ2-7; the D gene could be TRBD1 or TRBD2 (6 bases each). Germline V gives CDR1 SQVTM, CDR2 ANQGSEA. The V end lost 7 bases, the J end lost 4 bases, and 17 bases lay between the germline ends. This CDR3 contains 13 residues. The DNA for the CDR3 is TGCAGCGCAGAGGGCACAGGGAGGTACGAGCAGTACTTC. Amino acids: CSAEGTGRYEQYF.

The CDR3 DNA reads TGTGCCATCAGTGATAATTCGGAGAATCAGCCCCAGCATTTT. Translation gives CAISDNSENQPQHF. The chain carries TRBV10-3 and TRBJ1-5; no firm D call. CDR3 length: 14 amino acids. V lost 3 bases and J 4 bases, leaving 10 bases between the germline ends. Germline lookup yields CDR1 ENHRY and CDR2 SYGVKD.

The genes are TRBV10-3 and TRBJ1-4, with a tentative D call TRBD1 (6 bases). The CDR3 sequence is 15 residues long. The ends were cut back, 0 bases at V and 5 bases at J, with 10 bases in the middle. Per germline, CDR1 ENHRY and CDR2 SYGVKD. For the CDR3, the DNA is TGTGCCATCAGTGAGTCGGGGGGCTCCAATGAAAAACTGTTTTTT. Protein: CAISESGGSNEKLFF.

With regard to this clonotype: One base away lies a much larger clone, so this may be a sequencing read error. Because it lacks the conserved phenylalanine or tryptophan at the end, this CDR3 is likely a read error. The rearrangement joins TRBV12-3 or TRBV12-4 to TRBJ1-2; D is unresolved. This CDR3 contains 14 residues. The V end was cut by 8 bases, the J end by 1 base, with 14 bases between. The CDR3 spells CASGRLLNNYGYTL. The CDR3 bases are TGTGCCAGCGGACGACTACTTAATAACTATGGCTACACCCTC.

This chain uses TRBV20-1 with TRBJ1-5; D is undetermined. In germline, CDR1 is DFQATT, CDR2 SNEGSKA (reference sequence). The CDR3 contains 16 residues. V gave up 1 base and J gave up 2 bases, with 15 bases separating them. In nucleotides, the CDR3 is TGCAGTGCTAGAGGGCCCAACGTCCGCGGCAATCAGCCCCAGCATTTT. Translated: CSARGPNVRGNQPQHF.

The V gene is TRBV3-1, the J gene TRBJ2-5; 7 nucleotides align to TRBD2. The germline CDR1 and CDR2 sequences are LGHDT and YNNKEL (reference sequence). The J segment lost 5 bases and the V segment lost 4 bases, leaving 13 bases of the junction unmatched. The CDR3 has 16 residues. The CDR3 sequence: CASSPWDPGRVETQYF. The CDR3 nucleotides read TGTGCCAGCAGCCCTTGGGACCCAGGGAGGGTCGAGACCCAGTACTTC.

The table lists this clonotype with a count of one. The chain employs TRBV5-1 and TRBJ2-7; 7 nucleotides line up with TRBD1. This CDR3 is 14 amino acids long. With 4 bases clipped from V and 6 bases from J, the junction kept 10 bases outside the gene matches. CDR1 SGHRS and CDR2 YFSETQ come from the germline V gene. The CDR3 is CASSITGTVGEQYF. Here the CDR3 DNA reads TGCGCCAGCAGCATAACCGGGACAGTCGGCGAGCAGTACTTC.

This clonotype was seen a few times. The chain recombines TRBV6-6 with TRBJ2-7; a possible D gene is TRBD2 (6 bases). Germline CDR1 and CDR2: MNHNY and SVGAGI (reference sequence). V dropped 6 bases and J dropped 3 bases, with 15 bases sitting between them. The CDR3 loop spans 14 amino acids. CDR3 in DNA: TGTGCCAGCAGCGAACGGGGGAAGAACTACGAGCAGTACTTC. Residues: CASSERGKNYEQYF.

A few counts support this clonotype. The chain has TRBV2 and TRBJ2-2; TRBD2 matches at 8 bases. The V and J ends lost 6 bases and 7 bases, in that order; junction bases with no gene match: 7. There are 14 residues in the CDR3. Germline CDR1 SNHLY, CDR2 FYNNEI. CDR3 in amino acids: CASRVSGDNGELFF. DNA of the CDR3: TGTGCCAGCAGGGTTAGCGGGGATAACGGGGAGCTGTTTTTT.

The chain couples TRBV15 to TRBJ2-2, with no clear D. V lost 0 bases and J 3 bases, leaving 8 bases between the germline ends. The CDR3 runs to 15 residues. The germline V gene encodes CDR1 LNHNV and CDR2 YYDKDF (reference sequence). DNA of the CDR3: TGTGCCACCAGCAGAGATGGCGCCTACACCGGGGAGCTGTTTTTT. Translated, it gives CATSRDGAYTGELFF.

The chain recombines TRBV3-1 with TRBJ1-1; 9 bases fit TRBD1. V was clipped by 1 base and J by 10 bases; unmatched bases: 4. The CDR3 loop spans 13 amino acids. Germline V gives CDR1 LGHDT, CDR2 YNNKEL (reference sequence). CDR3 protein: CASSQGTGVVAFF. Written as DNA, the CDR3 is TGTGCCAGCAGCCAAGGGACAGGGGTTGTAGCTTTCTTT.

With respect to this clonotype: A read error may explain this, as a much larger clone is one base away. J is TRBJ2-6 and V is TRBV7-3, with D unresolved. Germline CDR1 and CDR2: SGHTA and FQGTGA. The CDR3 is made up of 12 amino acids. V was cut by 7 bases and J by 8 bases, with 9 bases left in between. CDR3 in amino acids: CASTSATNVLTF. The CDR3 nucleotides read TGTGCCAGCACGAGCGCGACCAACGTCCTGACTTTC. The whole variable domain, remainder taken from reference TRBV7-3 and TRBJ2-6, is GAGVSQTPSNKVTEKGKYVELRCDPISGHTALYWYRQSLGQGPEFLIYFQGTGAADDSGLPNDRFFAVRPEGSVSTLKIQRTERGDSAVYLCASTSATNVLTFGAGSRLTVL.

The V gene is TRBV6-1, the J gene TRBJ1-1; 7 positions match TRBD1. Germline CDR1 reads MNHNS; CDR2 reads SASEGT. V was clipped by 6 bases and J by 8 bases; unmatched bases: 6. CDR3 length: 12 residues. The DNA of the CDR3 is TGTGCCAGCAGGGAATGGGACAGAGAAGCTTTCTTT. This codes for CASREWDREAFF.

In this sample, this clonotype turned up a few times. CDR3 coding DNA: TGTGCCAGCAGTGCGCAGGGATACGAGCAGTACTTC. It encodes CASSAQGYEQYF. The gene calls are TRBV12-3 or TRBV12-4 and TRBJ2-7; possibly TRBD1 for D (5 bases). This CDR3 is 12 amino acids long. Trimming took off 5 bases at V and 4 bases at J, with 9 bases between the two ends.

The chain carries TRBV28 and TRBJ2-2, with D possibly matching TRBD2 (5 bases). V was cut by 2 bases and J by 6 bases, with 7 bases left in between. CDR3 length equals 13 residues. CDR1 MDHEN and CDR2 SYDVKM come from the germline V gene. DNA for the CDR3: TGTGCCAGCAGTTTAGACGGGGCCGGGGAGCTGTTTTTT. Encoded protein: CASSLDGAGELFF.

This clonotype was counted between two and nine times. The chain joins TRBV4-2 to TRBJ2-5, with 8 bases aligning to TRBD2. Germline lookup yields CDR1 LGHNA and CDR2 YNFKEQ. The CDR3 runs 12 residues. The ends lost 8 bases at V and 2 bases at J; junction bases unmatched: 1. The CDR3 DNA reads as TGTGCCAGCGGGACTAGTCAAGAGACCCAGTACTTC. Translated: CASGTSQETQYF.

The CDR3 reads CASSYSNPGLANQETQYF. CDR3 coding DNA: TGTGCCAGCAGTTACTCGAATCCGGGACTAGCGAATCAAGAGACCCAGTACTTC. V usage is TRBV6-6 and J usage is TRBJ2-5; 10 positions agree with TRBD2. Germline trimming cut 0 bases from V and 2 bases from J; bases unmatched to any gene: 9. CDR3 size: 18 residues. The V gene's germline CDR1 is MNHNY and CDR2 SVGAGI (reference sequence).

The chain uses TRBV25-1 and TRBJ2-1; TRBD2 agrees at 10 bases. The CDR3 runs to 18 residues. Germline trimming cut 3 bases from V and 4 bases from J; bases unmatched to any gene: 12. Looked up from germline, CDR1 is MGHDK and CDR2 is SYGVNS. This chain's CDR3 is CASSDPGPSGSRYNEQFF. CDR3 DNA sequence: TGTGCCAGCAGTGACCCGGGACCTAGCGGGAGTCGTTACAATGAGCAGTTCTTC.

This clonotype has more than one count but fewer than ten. This chain's CDR3 is CASSLDVLGTDTQYF. The DNA for the CDR3 is TGCGCCAGCAGCTTGGATGTCTTGGGGACAGATACGCAGTATTTT. This rearrangement joins TRBV5-1 to TRBJ2-3; no firm D call. The CDR3 is 15 residues long. V was cut by 0 bases and J by 3 bases, with 11 bases left in between. From germline, CDR1 is SGHRS and CDR2 YFSETQ. Using reference TRBV5-1 and TRBJ2-3 for the parts outside the CDR3, the full variable domain is KAGVTQTPRYLIKTRGQQVTLSCSPISGHRSVSWYQQTPGQGLQFLFEYFSETQRNKGNFPGRFSGRQFSNSRSEMNVSTLELGDSALYLCASSLDVLGTDTQYFGPGTRLTVL.

CDR3 bases: TGTGCCAGCAGCTTAGAGGCCCTAAATACGCAGTATTTT. It encodes CASSLEALNTQYF. J is TRBJ2-3 and V is TRBV7-2; the D is unclear. Trimming removed 1 base from V and 7 bases from J, with 9 bases in between. The V gene's germline CDR1 is SGHTA and CDR2 FQGNSA. This CDR3 is 13 amino acids long.

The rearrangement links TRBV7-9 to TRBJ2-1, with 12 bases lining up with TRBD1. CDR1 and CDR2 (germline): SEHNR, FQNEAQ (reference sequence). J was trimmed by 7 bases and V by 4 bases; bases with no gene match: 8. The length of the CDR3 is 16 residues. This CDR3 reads CASSSSGTGGRNEQFF. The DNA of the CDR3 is TGTGCCAGCAGCTCGTCCGGGACAGGGGGCCGGAATGAGCAGTTCTTC.

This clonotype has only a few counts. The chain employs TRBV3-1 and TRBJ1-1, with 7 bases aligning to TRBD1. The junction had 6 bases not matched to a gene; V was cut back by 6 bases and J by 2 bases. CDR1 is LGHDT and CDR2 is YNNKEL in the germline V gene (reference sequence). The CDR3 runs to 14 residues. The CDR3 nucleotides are TGTGCCAGCAGGCTCCGGGACAGTAACACTGAAGCTTTCTTT. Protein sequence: CASRLRDSNTEAFF.

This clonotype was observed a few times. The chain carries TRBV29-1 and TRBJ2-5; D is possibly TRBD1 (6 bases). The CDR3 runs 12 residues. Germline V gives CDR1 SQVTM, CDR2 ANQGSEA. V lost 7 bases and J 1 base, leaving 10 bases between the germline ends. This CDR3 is CSGGQRQETQYF. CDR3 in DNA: TGCAGCGGGGGACAACGCCAAGAGACCCAGTACTTC.

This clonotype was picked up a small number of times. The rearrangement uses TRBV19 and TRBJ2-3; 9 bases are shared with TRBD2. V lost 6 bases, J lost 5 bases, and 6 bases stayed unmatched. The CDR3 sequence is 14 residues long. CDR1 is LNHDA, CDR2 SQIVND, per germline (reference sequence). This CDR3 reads CASRGLAGRDTQYF. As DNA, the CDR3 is TGTGCCAGTAGGGGGCTAGCGGGAAGAGATACGCAGTATTTT.

The CDR3 sequence: CASSSRFDYEQYF. The DNA for the CDR3 is TGTGCCAGCAGCTCGCGATTCGACTACGAGCAGTACTTC. The rearrangement links TRBV7-8 to TRBJ2-7; D is undetermined. Trimming shortened V by 4 bases and J by 3 bases, and 10 bases separated the two germline ends. Germline CDR1 is SGHVS and CDR2 is FQNEAQ. This CDR3 region has 13 residues.

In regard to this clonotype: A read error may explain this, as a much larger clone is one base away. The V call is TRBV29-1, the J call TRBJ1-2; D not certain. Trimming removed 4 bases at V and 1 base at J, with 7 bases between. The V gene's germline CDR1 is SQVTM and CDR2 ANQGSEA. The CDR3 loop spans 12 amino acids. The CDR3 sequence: CSVVEINYGYTF. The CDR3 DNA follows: TGCAGCGTTGTGGAGATTAACTATGGCTACACCTTC.

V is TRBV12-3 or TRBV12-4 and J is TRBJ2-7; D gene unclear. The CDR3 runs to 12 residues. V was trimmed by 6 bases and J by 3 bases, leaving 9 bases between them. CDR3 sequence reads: CASSPLGYEQYF. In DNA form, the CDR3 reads TGTGCCAGCAGCCCGTTGGGCTACGAGCAGTACTTC.